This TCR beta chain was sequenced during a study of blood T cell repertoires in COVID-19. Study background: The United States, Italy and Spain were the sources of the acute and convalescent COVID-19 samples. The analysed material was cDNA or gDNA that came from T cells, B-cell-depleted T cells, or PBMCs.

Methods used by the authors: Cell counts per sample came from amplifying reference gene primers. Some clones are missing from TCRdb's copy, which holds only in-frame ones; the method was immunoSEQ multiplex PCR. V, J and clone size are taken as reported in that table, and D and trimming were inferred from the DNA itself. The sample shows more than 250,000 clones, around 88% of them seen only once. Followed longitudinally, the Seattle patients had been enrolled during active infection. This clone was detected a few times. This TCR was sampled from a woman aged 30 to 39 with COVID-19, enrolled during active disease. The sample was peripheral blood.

The CDR3 region has the DNA TGTGCCAGCAGCTTGGCCGGTGGCAGGGTGATCTACGAGCAGTACTTC. Translation: CASSLAGGRVIYEQYF. The chain has TRBV5-5 and TRBJ2-7; D is possibly TRBD1 (5 bases). Germline CDR1 SGHKS, CDR2 YYEKEE (reference sequence). V lost 0 bases to trimming and J lost 3 bases, with 16 bases between them. This CDR3 is built from 16 residues.